These 21 T cell receptor beta chains originate from one sample sequenced in a study of CD8+ T cells in alopecia areata. Extracted RNA was reverse transcribed, and the resulting cDNA served as sequencing template. Clones were read by immunoSEQ multiplex PCR, and TCRdb kept only the in-frame ones, dropping some. The sample includes 140,000 to 150,000 clones, about 60% of them seen just once. The sample was CD4+ T cells sorted from blood, taken at week 0. The receptors derive from a human donor with alopecia areata.

The chain carries TRBV7-9 and TRBJ1-2; D is ambiguous. The CDR3 contains 13 residues. Germline V CDR1 and CDR2: SEHNR, FQNEAQ (reference sequence). V lost 1 base, J lost 4 bases, and 7 bases lay in between. The CDR3 is CASSLEGLYGYTF. The CDR3 region has the DNA TGTGCCAGCAGCTTAGAAGGCCTCTATGGCTACACCTTC.

This sequence joins TRBV5-1 and TRBJ2-1; 12 bases map to TRBD2. Germline V gene lookup returns CDR1 SGHRS and CDR2 YFSETQ. The CDR3 contains 15 residues. Unmatched junction bases numbered 3, after V lost 4 bases and J lost 4 bases. This CDR3 reads CASSPGTSGYNEQFF. CDR3 in DNA: TGCGCCAGCAGCCCCGGGACTAGCGGGTACAATGAGCAGTTCTTC.

The rearrangement uses TRBV6-6 and TRBJ2-2, with D possibly TRBD2 on 5 matching bases. The CDR3 covers 12 residues. The germline V gene encodes CDR1 MNHNY and CDR2 SVGAGI (reference sequence). The V gene lost 4 bases and the J gene lost 8 bases, with 8 bases spanning the gap. The chain's CDR3 is CASSFGVGELFF. DNA of the CDR3: TGTGCCAGCAGTTTCGGGGTGGGGGAGCTGTTTTTT.

This clone was found a few times. This chain links TRBV6-6 with TRBJ2-1; D is unresolved. CDR1 is MNHNY, CDR2 SVGAGI, per germline (reference sequence). V was clipped by 4 bases and J by 5 bases, with 9 bases between them. The CDR3 totals 13 residues. CDR3 DNA sequence: TGTGCCAGCAGTTTCCCCGGTGACAATGAGCAGTTCTTC. Protein sequence: CASSFPGDNEQFF.

The rearrangement uses TRBV6-5 and TRBJ2-5; a possible D gene is TRBD2 (5 bases). The germline V and J ends were trimmed by 6 bases and 3 bases, with 14 bases remaining between them. This CDR3 has 14 amino acids. Per germline, CDR1 MNHEY and CDR2 SVGAGI. In DNA, the CDR3 is TGTGCCAGCAGCCCCGCGGCTAGCAAAGAGACCCAGTACTTC. Amino acid sequence: CASSPAASKETQYF.

Turning to this clone: The same CDR3 can be traced to other DNA sequences in this sample. The chain carries TRBV5-1 and TRBJ2-1, with D possibly called TRBD1 or TRBD2 (6 bases each). There are 14 residues in the CDR3. V was cut by 2 bases and J by 7 bases, with 13 bases left in between. Germline assignment: CDR1 SGHRS and CDR2 YFSETQ. The CDR3 reads CASSLWGAGNEQFF. Written as DNA, the CDR3 is TGCGCCAGCAGCTTATGGGGGGCGGGAAATGAGCAGTTCTTC.

The chain is built from TRBV9 and TRBJ2-3, with D possibly being TRBD1 or TRBD2 (5 bases each). CDR3 size: 15 residues. Germline lookup yields CDR1 SGDLS and CDR2 YYNGEE. V lost 3 bases and J lost 2, with 13 bases in between. DNA of the CDR3: TGTGCCAGCAGCGCGGGACCCAACCCCACAGATACGCAGTATTTT. Protein product: CASSAGPNPTDTQYF.

The chain couples TRBV5-1 to TRBJ2-5; 13 bases map to TRBD2. Germline lookup yields CDR1 SGHRS and CDR2 YFSETQ. After removal of 4 bases from V and 5 bases from J, the junction contained 2 bases not matched to a gene. The CDR3 consists of 14 residues. The DNA for the CDR3 is TGCGCCAGCAGCACGGGACTAGCGGGGGAGACCCAGTACTTC. Translation: CASSTGLAGETQYF.

The chain employs TRBV7-2 and TRBJ2-1; D gene unclear. V lost 5 bases and J 7 bases, leaving 15 bases between the germline ends. Germline assignment: CDR1 SGHTA and CDR2 FQGNSA. The CDR3 totals 14 residues. Here the CDR3 reads CASSQIGVKNEQFF. CDR3 coding DNA: TGTGCCAGCAGCCAGATCGGCGTGAAAAATGAGCAGTTCTTC.

In DNA, the CDR3 is TGTGCCAGCAGCCCGACTCCCGACTCTGGAAACACCATATATTTT. Amino acid sequence: CASSPTPDSGNTIYF. The V gene is TRBV5-6, the J gene TRBJ1-3; unclear D gene. The V end was cut by 4 bases, the J end by 0 bases, with 11 bases between. Germline V CDR1 and CDR2: SGHDT, YYEEEE. This CDR3 is 15 amino acids long.

The rearrangement links TRBV6-5 to TRBJ1-4; 7 bases match TRBD1. With V trimmed by 5 bases and J by 6 bases, 6 bases remained unmatched. Germline CDR1 and CDR2: MNHEY and SVGAGI. CDR3 size: 14 residues. CDR3 in DNA: TGTGCCAGCAGTCGACCGGGACAGTATGAAAAACTGTTTTTT. Translated: CASSRPGQYEKLFF.

The V call is TRBV30, the J call TRBJ1-2, with TRBD1 as a possible D gene (6 bases). The germline V gene encodes CDR1 GTSNPN and CDR2 SVGIG (reference sequence). The CDR3 is 13 residues long. V lost 3 bases to trimming and J lost 5 bases, with 13 bases between them. CDR3 DNA sequence: TGTGCCTGGAGGGCTGGGGGCAGATATGGCTACACCTTC. Translating gives CAWRAGGRYGYTF.

Here the CDR3 reads CASSQDQRVSPLHF. DNA of the CDR3: TGCGCCAGCAGCCAAGATCAACGGGTTTCACCCCTCCACTTT. The chain has TRBV4-3 and TRBJ1-6; unclear D gene. Trimming shortened V by 0 bases and J by 9 bases, and 9 bases separated the two germline ends. Germline-derived CDR1 and CDR2 are LGHNA and YSLEER. CDR3 length: 14 residues.

This clone was observed a few times. The chain is built from TRBV9 and TRBJ2-5, with 9 bases matching TRBD2. Germline CDR1 SGDLS, CDR2 YYNGEE. Losses at the gene ends were 0 bases for V and 1 base for J; bases not matched to a gene: 1. This CDR3 has 15 residues. DNA for the CDR3: TGTGCCAGCAGCGTAGAGACTAGCGGCCAAGAGACCCAGTACTTC. It is translated as CASSVETSGQETQYF.

The rearrangement joins TRBV30 to TRBJ1-4; no reliable D call. CDR3 size: 12 residues. In germline, CDR1 is GTSNPN, CDR2 SVGIG (reference sequence). Trimming removed 2 bases at V and 7 bases at J, with 8 bases between. CDR3 nucleotide sequence: TGTGCCTGGAGTACTGGAGGTGAAAAACTGTTTTTT. Its protein is CAWSTGGEKLFF.

The chain links TRBV5-4 to TRBJ2-3; D is possibly TRBD2 (6 bases). The germline gives CDR1 SGHNT, CDR2 YYREEE (reference sequence). Trimming stripped 4 bases from V and 0 bases from J, with 21 bases between. The CDR3 runs to 18 residues. CDR3 in amino acids: CASSPRGGGTYSTDTQYF. The CDR3 region has the DNA TGTGCCAGCAGCCCACGTGGTGGGGGGACTTATAGCACAGATACGCAGTATTTT.

This clone was recorded a few times. The chain couples TRBV2 to TRBJ1-6; no clear D. Between the trimmed V and J ends, which lost 2 bases and 11 bases, there was a span of 10 bases. This CDR3 is 13 amino acids long. Germline lookup yields CDR1 SNHLY and CDR2 FYNNEI. The CDR3 bases are TGTGCCAGCAGTGAAAACGCGGGAGCACCCCTCCACTTT. Its translation is CASSENAGAPLHF.

With regard to this clone: Within the sample, other DNA sequences also encode this same CDR3. This chain links TRBV30 with TRBJ2-3; D assignment may be TRBD1 or TRBD2 (7 bases each). The CDR3 is 14 residues long. Germline CDR1 is GTSNPN and CDR2 is SVGIG (reference sequence). V lost 3 bases and J 0 bases, leaving 10 bases between the germline ends. Written as DNA, the CDR3 is TGTGCCTGGAGCAGGGGGGGCAGCACAGATACGCAGTATTTT. Protein sequence: CAWSRGGSTDTQYF.

This chain links TRBV20-1 with TRBJ2-7, with D uncertain. Germline V gene lookup returns CDR1 DFQATT and CDR2 SNEGSKA (reference sequence). V was clipped by 2 bases and J by 6 bases, with 5 bases between them. CDR3 size: 10 residues. CDR3 sequence reads: CSARIGEQYF. The CDR3 nucleotides are TGCAGTGCTAGAATTGGCGAGCAGTACTTC.

The chain combines TRBV29-1 with TRBJ2-6, with 7 bases that match TRBD1. This CDR3 region has 16 residues. Germline values: CDR1 SQVTM, CDR2 ANQGSEA. Losses at the gene ends were 3 bases for V and 0 bases for J; bases not matched to a gene: 5. CDR3 region: CSVDSGQTSGANVLTF. For the CDR3, the DNA is TGCAGCGTTGACTCGGGACAGACCTCTGGGGCCAACGTCCTGACTTTC.

The V and J genes are TRBV29-1 and TRBJ2-5, with D perhaps matching TRBD2 (7 bases). Per germline, CDR1 SQVTM and CDR2 ANQGSEA. The CDR3 length is 14 residues. Trimming removed 2 bases from V and 5 bases from J, with 15 bases in between. DNA of the CDR3: TGCAGCGTTGAACGGGGGGCCAGCAGGGAGACCCAGTACTTC. Encoded protein: CSVERGASRETQYF.